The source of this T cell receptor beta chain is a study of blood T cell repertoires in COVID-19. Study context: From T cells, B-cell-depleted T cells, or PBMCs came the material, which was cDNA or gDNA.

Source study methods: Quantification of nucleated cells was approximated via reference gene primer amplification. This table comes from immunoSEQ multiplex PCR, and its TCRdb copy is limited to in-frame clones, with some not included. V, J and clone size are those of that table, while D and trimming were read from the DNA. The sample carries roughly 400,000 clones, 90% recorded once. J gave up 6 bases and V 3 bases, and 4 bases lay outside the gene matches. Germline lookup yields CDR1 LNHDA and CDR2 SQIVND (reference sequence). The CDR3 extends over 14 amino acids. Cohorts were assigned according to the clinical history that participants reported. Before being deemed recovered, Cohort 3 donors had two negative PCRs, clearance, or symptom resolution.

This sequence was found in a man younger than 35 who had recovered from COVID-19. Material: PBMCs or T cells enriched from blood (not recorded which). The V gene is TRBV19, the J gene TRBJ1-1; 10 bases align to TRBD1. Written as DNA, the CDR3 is TGTGCCAGTAGTATGGGACAGGGGATTTCTGAAGCTTTCTTT. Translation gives CASSMGQGISEAFF.